The source of this T cell receptor beta chain is a study of T cell repertoires in cytomegalovirus infection. This clonotype was counted many times. From germline, CDR1 is MDHEN and CDR2 SYDVKM. The length of the CDR3 is 14 residues. Trimming left V 2 bases short and J 2 bases short, with 8 bases between. MiXCR was run by TCRdb on the reads, yielding one entry per CDR3 protein. The sample comprises roughly 76,000 distinct CDR3 sequences, roughly 3.5% of which are singletons, and 3.5% to 6% rests with the top ten. The chain employs TRBV28 and TRBJ2-3; D unclear. This clonotype originated in a human donor in good health (CMV status not recorded). Some clones in this sample may be carry-over from other donors' samples. The specimen was PBMCs. As DNA, the CDR3 is TGTGCCAGCAGTTTAATTTGGGTCACAGATACGCAGTATTTT. Translating it yields CASSLIWVTDTQYF.